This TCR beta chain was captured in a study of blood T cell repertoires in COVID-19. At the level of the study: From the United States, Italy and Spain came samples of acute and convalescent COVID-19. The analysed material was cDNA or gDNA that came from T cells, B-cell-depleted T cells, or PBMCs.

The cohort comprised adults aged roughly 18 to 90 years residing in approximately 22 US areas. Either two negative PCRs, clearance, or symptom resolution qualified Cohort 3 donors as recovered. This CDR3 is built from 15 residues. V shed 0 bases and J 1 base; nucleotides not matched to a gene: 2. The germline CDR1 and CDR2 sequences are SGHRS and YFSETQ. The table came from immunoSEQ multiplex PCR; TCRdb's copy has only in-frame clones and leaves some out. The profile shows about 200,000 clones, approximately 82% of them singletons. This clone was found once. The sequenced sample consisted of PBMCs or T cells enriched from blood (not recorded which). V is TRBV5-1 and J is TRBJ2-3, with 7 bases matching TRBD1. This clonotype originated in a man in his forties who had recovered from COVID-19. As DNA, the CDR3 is TGCGCCAGCAGCTTGGTCGGACAGGGCACAGATACGCAGTATTTT. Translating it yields CASSLVGQGTDTQYF.